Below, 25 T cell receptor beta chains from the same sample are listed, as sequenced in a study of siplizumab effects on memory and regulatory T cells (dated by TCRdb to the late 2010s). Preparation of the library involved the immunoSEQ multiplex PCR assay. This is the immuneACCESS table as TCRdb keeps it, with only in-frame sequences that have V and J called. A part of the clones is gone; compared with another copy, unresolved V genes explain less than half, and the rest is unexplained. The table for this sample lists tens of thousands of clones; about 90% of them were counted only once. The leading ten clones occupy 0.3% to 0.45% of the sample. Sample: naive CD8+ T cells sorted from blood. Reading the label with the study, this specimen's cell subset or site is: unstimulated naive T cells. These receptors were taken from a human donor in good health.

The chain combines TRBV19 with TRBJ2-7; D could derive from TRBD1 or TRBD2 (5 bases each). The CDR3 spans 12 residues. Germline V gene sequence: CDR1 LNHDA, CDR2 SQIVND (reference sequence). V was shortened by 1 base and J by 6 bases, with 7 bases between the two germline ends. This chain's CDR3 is CASSIGGSEQYF. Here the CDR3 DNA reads TGTGCCAGTAGTATAGGGGGGTCCGAGCAGTACTTC.

This chain's CDR3 is CASSYGPFYEQYF. CDR3 nucleotide sequence: TGTGCCAGCAGTTACGGCCCATTTTACGAGCAGTACTTC. The chain carries TRBV6-5 and TRBJ2-7; D remains ambiguous. V gave up 2 bases and J gave up 4 bases, with 9 bases separating them. CDR1 and CDR2 from the germline V gene are MNHEY and SVGAGI. The CDR3 has 13 residues.

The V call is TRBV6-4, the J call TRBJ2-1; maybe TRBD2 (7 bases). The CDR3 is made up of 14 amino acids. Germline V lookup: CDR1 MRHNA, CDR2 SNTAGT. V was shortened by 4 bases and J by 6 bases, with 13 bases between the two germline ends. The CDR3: CASSVGGAINEQFF. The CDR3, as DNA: TGTGCCAGCAGTGTGGGGGGGGCGATCAATGAGCAGTTCTTC.

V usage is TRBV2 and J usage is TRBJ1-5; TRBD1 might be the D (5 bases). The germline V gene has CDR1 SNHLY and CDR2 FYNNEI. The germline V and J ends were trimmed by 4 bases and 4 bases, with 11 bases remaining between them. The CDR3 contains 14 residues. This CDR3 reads CASSGGVGNQPQHF. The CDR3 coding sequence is TGTGCCAGCAGTGGGGGGGTAGGGAATCAGCCCCAGCATTTT.

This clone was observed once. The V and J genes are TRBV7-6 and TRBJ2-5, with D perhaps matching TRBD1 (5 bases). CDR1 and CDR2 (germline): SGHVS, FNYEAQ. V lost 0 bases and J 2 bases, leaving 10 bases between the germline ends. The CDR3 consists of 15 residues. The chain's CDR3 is CASSLAWTQQETQYF. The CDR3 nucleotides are TGTGCCAGCAGCTTAGCGTGGACACAGCAAGAGACCCAGTACTTC.

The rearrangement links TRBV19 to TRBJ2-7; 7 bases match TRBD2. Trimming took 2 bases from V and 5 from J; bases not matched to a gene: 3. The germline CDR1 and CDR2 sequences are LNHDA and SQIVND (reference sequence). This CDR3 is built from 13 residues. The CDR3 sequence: CASSILGGNEQYF. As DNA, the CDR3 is TGTGCCAGTAGTATATTGGGGGGGAACGAGCAGTACTTC.

In nucleotides, the CDR3 is TGCGCCAGCAGCTTTTATGCAACTAATGAAAAACTGTTTTTT. This encodes CASSFYATNEKLFF. The chain recombines TRBV5-1 with TRBJ1-4; D is ambiguous. There are 14 residues in the CDR3. The germline V and J ends were trimmed by 2 bases and 0 bases, with 5 bases remaining between them. From germline, CDR1 is SGHRS and CDR2 YFSETQ. Drawing the rest from reference TRBV5-1 and TRBJ1-4, the complete variable domain is KAGVTQTPRYLIKTRGQQVTLSCSPISGHRSVSWYQQTPGQGLQFLFEYFSETQRNKGNFPGRFSGRQFSNSRSEMNVSTLELGDSALYLCASSFYATNEKLFFGSGTQLSVL.

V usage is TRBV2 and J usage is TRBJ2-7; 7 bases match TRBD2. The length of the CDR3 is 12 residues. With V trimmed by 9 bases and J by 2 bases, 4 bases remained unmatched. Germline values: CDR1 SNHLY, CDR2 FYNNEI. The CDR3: CARGGQTYEQYF. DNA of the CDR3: TGTGCCAGGGGAGGGCAGACCTACGAGCAGTACTTC.

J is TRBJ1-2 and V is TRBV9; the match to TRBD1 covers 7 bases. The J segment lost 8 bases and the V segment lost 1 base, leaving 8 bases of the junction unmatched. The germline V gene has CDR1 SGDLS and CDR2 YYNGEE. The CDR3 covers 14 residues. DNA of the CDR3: TGTGCCAGCAGCGTACTGGAGGGGGCGAACGGCTACACCTTC. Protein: CASSVLEGANGYTF.

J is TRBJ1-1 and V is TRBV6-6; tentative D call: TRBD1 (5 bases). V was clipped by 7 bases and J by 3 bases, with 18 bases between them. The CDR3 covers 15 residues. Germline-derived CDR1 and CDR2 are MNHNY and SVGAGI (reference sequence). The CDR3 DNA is TGTGCCAGCACCTGGCAGGGTGTTAGGGACACTGAAGCTTTCTTT. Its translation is CASTWQGVRDTEAFF.

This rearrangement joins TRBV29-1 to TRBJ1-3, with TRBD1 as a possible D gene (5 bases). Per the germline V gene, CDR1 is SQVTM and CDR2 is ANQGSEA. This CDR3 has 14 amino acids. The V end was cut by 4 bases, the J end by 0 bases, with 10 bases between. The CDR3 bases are TGCAGCGTTGGGGACGGGAGCTCTGGAAACACCATATATTTT. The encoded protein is CSVGDGSSGNTIYF.

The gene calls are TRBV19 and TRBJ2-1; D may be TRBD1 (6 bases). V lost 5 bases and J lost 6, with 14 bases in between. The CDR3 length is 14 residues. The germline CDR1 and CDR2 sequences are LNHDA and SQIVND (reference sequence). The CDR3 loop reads CASSPGGRGNEQFF. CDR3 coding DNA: TGTGCCAGTAGTCCCGGAGGCAGGGGCAATGAGCAGTTCTTC.

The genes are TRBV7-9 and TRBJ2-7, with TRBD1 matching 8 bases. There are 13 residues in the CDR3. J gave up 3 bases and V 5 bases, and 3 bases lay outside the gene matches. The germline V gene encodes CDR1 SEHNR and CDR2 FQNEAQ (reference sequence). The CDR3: CASSATGDYEQYF. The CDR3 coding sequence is TGTGCCAGCAGCGCGACAGGGGACTACGAGCAGTACTTC.

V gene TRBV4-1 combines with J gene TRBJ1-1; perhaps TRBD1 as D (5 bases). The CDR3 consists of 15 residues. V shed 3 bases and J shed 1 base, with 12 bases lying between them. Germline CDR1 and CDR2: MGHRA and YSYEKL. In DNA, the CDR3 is TGCGCCAGCAGCCACTTTATGGGGGAGAACACTGAAGCTTTCTTT. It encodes CASSHFMGENTEAFF.

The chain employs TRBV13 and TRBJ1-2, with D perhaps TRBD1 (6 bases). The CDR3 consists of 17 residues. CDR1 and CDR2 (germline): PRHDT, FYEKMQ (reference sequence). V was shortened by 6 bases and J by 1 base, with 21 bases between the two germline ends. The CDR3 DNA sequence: TGTGCCAGCAGTCGCCGGGACACCGGAGATTATAACTATGGCTACACCTTC. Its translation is CASSRRDTGDYNYGYTF. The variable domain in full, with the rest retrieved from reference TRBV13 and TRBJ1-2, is AAGVIQSPRHLIKEKRETATLKCYPIPRHDTVYWYQQGPGQDPQFLISFYEKMQSDKGSIPDRFSAQQFSDYHSELNMSSLELGDSALYFCASSRRDTGDYNYGYTFGSGTRLTVV.

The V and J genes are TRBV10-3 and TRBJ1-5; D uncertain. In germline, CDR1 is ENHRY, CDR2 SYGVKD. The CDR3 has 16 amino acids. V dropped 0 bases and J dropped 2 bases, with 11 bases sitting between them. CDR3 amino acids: CAISESDPVGNQPQHF. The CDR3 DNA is TGTGCCATCAGTGAGTCGGACCCGGTGGGCAATCAGCCCCAGCATTTT.

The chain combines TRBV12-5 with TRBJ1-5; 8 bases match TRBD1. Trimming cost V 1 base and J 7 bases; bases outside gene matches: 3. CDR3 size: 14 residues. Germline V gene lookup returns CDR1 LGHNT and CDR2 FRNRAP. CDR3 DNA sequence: TGTGCTAGTGGTTTGGCAGGGGGCATACAGCCCCAGCATTTT. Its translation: CASGLAGGIQPQHF.

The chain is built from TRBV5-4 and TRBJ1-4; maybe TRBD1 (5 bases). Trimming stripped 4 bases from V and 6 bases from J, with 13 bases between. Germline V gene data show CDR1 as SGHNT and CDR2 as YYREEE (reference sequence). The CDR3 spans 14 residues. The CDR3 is CASSTGLEDEKLFF. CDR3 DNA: TGTGCCAGCAGCACGGGACTAGAAGATGAAAAACTGTTTTTT.

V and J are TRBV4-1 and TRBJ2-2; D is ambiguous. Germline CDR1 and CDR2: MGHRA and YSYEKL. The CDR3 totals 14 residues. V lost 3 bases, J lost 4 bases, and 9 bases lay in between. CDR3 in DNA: TGCGCCAGCAGCCATGCATACAGCACCGGGGAGCTGTTTTTT. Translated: CASSHAYSTGELFF.

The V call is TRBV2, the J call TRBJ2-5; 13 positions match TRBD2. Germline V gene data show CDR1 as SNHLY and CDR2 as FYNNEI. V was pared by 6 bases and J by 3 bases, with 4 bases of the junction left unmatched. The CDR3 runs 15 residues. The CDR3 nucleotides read TGTGCCAGCAGCCGCGGACTAGCGGGAGAAGAGACCCAGTACTTC. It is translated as CASSRGLAGEETQYF.

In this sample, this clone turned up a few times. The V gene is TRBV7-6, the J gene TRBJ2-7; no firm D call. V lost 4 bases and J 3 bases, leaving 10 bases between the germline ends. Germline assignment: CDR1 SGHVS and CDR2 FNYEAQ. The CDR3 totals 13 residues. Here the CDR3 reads CASSSADRYEQYF. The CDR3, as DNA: TGTGCCAGCAGCTCAGCCGACCGCTACGAGCAGTACTTC.

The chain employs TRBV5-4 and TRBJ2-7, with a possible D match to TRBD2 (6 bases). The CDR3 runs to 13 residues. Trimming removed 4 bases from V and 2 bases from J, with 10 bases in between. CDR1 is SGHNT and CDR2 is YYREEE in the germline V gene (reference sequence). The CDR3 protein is CASSAPGAYEQYF. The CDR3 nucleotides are TGTGCCAGCAGCGCCCCGGGAGCCTACGAGCAGTACTTC. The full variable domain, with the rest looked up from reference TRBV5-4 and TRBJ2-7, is ETGVTQSPTHLIKTRGQQVTLRCSSQSGHNTVSWYQQALGQGPQFIFQYYREEENGRGNFPPRFSGLQFPNYSSELNVNALELDDSALYLCASSAPGAYEQYFGPGTRLTVT.

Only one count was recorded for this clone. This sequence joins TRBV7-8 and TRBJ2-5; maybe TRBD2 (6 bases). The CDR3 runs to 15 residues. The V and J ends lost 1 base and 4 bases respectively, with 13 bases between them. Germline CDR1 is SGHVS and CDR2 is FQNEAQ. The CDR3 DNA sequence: TGTGCCAGCAGCTTAGAGACGGGGGTCGGAGAGACCCAGTACTTC. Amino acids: CASSLETGVGETQYF.

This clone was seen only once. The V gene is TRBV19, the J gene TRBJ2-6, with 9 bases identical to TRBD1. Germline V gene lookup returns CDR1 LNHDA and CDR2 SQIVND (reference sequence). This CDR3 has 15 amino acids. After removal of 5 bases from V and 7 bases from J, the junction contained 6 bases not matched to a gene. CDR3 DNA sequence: TGTGCCAGTAGTCCCACAGGGGGCTCAGCCAACGTCCTGACTTTC. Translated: CASSPTGGSANVLTF.

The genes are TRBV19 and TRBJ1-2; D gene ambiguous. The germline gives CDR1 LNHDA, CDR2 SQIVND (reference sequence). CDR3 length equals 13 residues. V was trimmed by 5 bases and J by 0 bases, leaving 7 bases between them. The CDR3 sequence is CASSDISNYGYTF. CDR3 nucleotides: TGTGCCAGTAGTGACATCTCTAACTATGGCTACACCTTC.